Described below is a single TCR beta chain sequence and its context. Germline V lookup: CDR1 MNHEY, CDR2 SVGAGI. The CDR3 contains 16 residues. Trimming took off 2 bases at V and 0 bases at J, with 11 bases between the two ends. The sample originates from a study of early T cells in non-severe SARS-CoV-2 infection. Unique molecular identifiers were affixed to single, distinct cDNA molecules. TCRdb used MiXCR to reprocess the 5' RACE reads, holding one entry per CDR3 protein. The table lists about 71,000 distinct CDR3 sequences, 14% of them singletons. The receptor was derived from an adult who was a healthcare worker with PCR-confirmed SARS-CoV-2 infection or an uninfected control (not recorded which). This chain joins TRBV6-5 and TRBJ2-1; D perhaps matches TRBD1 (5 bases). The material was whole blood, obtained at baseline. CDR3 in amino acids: CASSYGAAFSYNEQFF. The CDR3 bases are TGTGCCAGCAGTTACGGGGCAGCCTTCTCCTACAATGAGCAGTTCTTC.